This TCR beta chain originates from a study of vaccination and CD4 T cells after COVID-19. Overall study: The authors exposed cells to overlapping spike peptides derived from SARS-CoV-2, HCoV-NL63, HCoV-OC43 and HCoV-229E.

The treatment here: roughly 11-day PBMC culture with coronavirus spike peptide pools or control peptides (ViraFEST assay). Half of the medium was exchanged for fresh IL-2 medium, first on day 3 and then on day 7. For this clonotype: Its antigen is unknown.

Study-wide points: Early timepoints after natural infection were not analyzed in these convalescent patients.

With the Oncomine TCR Beta short-read assay, DNA from cultured CD4+ T cells was sequenced. DNA came from CD4+ T cells after culture. TCRdb reprocessed the PCR reads via MiXCR and lists one record per CDR3 protein. The sample yields approximately 10,000 distinct CDR3 sequences, approximately 61% seen once. CDR3 length: 13 amino acids. V was trimmed by 7 bases and J by 8 bases, leaving 14 bases between them. Input material: CD4+ T cells from blood, cultured in vitro. The receptor comes from a human donor who had recovered from COVID-19. This sequence joins TRBV12-3 or TRBV12-4 and TRBJ1-4; no reliable D call. The CDR3 is CASNLGRGEKLFF. The CDR3 nucleotides read TGTGCCAGCAACCTGGGCCGCGGGGAAAAACTGTTTTTT.